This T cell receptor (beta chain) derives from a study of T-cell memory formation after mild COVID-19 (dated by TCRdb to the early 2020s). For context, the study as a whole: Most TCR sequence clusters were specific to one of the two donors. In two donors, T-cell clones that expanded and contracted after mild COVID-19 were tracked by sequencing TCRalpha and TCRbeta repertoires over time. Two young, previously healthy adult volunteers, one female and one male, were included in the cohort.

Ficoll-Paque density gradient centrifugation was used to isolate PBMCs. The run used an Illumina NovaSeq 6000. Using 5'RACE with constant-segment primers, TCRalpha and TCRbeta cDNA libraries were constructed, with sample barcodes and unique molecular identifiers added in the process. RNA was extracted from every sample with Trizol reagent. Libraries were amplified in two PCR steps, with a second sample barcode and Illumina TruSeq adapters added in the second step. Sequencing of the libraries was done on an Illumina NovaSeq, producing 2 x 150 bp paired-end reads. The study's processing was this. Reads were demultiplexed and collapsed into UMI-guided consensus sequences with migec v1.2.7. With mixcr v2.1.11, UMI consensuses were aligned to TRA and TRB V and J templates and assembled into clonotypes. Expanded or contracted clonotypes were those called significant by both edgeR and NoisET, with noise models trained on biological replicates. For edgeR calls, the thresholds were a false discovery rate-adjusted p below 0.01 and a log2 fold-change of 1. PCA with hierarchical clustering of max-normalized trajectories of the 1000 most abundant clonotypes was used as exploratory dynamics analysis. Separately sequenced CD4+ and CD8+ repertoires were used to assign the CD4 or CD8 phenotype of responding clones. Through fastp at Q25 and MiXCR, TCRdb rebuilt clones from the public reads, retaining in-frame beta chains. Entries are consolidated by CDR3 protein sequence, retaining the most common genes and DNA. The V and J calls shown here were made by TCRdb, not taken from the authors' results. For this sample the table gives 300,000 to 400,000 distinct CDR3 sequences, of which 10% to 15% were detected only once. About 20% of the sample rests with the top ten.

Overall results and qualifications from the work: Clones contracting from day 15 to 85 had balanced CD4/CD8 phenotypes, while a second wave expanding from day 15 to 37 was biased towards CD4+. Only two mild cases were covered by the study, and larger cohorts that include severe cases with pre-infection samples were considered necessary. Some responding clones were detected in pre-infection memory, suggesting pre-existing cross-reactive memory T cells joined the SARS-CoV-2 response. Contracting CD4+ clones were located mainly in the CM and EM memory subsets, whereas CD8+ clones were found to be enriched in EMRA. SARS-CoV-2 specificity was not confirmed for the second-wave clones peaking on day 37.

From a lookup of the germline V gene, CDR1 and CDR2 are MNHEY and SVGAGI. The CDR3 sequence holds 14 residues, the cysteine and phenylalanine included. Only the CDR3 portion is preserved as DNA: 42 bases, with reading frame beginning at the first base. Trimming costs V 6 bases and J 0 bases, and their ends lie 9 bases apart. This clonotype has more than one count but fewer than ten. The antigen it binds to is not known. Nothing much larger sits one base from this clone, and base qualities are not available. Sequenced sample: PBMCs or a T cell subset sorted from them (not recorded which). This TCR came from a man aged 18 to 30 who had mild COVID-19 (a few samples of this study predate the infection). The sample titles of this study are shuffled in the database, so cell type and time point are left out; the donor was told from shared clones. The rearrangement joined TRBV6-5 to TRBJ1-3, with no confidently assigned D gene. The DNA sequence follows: TGTGCCAGCAGCTCGGGAAACTCTGGAAACACCATATATTTT. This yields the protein CASSSGNSGNTIYF.